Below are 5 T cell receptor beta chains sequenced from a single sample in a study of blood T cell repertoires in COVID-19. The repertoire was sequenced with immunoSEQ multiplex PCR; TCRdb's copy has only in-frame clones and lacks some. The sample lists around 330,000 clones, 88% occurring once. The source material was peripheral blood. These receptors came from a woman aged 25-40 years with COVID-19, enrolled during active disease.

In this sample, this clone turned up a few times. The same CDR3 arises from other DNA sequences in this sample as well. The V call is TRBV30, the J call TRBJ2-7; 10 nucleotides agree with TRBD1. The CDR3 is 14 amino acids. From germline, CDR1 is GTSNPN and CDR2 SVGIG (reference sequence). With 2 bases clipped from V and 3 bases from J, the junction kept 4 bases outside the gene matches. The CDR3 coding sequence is TGTGCCTGGAGTCCTGGGACAGGGGACTACGAGCAGTACTTC. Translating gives CAWSPGTGDYEQYF.

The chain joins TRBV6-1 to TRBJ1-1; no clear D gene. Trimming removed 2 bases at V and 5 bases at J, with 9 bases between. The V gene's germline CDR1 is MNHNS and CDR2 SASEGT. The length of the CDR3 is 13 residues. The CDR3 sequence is CASSETVWTEAFF. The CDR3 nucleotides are TGTGCCAGCAGTGAAACTGTGTGGACTGAAGCTTTCTTT.

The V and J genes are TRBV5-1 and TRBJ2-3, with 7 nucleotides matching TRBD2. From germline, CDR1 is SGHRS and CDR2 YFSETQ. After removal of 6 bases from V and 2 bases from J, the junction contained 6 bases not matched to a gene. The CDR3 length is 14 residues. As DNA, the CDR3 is TGCGCCAGCACCCCGACTAGCCTCACAGATACGCAGTATTTT. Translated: CASTPTSLTDTQYF.

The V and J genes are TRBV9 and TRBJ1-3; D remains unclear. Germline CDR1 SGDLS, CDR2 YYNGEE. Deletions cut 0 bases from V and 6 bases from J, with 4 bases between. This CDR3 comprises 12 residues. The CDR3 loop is CASSVDLNTIYF. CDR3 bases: TGTGCCAGCAGCGTAGACTTAAACACCATATATTTT.

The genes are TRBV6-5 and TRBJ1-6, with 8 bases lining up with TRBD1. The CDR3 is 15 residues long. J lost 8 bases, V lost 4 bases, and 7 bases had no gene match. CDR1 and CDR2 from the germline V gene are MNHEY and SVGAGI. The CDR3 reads CASSFGQGVDSPLHF. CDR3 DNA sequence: TGTGCCAGCAGTTTTGGACAGGGAGTGGATTCACCCCTCCACTTT.